Shown below are 31 T cell receptor beta chains from a single sample sequenced in a study of neurological immune-mediated disorders. TCRdb ran MiXCR on the 5' RACE reads and lists one entry per CDR3 protein. The sample has tens of thousands of distinct CDR3 sequences, just over 2.5% seen once. The sample comprised PBMCs. These receptors came from a woman aged 25-40 years with multiple sclerosis.

This clonotype was recorded at least ten times. The chain combines TRBV20-1 with TRBJ2-1, with 13 bases matching TRBD2. The CDR3 has 15 amino acids. Germline V gene data show CDR1 as DFQATT and CDR2 as SNEGSKA (reference sequence). Trimming took 5 bases from V and 12 from J; bases not matched to a gene: 13. CDR3 sequence (DNA): TGCAGTGCTCCCACTAGCGGGAGGGCTAGCCTTGTGCAGTTCTTC. Protein sequence: CSAPTSGRASLVQFF.

Many counts were recorded for this clonotype. The chain links TRBV10-3 to TRBJ1-1; D is unclear. Germline V CDR1 and CDR2: ENHRY, SYGVKD. This CDR3 comprises 12 residues. V lost 6 bases to trimming and J lost 4 bases, with 9 bases between them. CDR3 sequence reads: CAIRSESTEAFF. CDR3 sequence (DNA): TGTGCCATCAGGAGCGAGTCCACTGAAGCTTTCTTT.

At least ten counts were recorded for this clonotype. This chain links TRBV12-3 or TRBV12-4 with TRBJ1-2, with D unresolved. The CDR3 has 14 amino acids. Trimming took 4 bases from V and 8 from J, leaving 17 bases between them. The CDR3 DNA reads as TGTGCCAGCAGTTACGAATTGTCAGAACACGGCTACACCTTC. Translation gives CASSYELSEHGYTF.

In its sample, this clonotype was seen many times. Here the CDR3 DNA reads TGTGCCAGCAGACAAACCGGGACAGCTGCCTACGAGCAGTACTTC. It codes for CASRQTGTAAYEQYF. The chain is built from TRBV25-1 and TRBJ2-7, with 7 bases fitting TRBD1. The CDR3 covers 15 residues. V lost 6 bases and J lost 2; bases outside the gene matches: 10. Looked up from germline, CDR1 is MGHDK and CDR2 is SYGVNS.

This clonotype was seen at least ten times. The chain links TRBV4-2 to TRBJ1-2, with D tentatively TRBD1 (5 bases). V dropped 1 base and J dropped 4 bases, with 10 bases sitting between them. CDR3 size: 14 residues. Germline V gene sequence: CDR1 LGHNA, CDR2 YNFKEQ. The DNA for the CDR3 is TGTGCCAGCAGCCAAGGTTCCGACAGCTATGGCTACACCTTC. This gives the protein CASSQGSDSYGYTF.

This clonotype has ten or more counts. V usage is TRBV20-1 and J usage is TRBJ2-3, with no clear D. The CDR3 covers 14 residues. The V gene lost 5 bases and the J gene lost 1 base, with 13 bases spanning the gap. Germline CDR1 reads DFQATT; CDR2 reads SNEGSKA (reference sequence). As DNA, the CDR3 is TGCAGTGCTTCCCAATCGATTGGCACAGATACGCAGTATTTT. It is translated as CSASQSIGTDTQYF.

This clonotype came up many times. The chain has TRBV25-1 and TRBJ2-2; D is undetermined. V shed 1 base and J shed 7 bases, with 4 bases lying between them. The CDR3 loop spans 12 amino acids. Germline lookup yields CDR1 MGHDK and CDR2 SYGVNS. CDR3 protein: CASSESVGELFF. The CDR3 DNA reads as TGTGCCAGCAGTGAATCGGTCGGGGAGCTGTTTTTT.

This clonotype occurred many times. The chain is built from TRBV7-9 and TRBJ2-1; a weak D match, TRBD2 (5 bases). The CDR3 runs to 14 residues. The ends were cut back, 4 bases at V and 4 bases at J, with 11 bases in the middle. CDR1 and CDR2 from the germline V gene are SEHNR and FQNEAQ (reference sequence). CDR3 bases: TGTGCCAGCAGCTCAGAACTAGGTTACAATGAGCAGTTCTTC. It specifies CASSSELGYNEQFF. Full variable domain (missing parts from reference TRBV7-9 and TRBJ2-1): DTGVSQNPRHKITKRGQNVTFRCDPISEHNRLYWYRQTLGQGPEFLTYFQNEAQLEKSRLLSDRFSAERPKGSFSTLEIQRTEQGDSAMYLCASSSELGYNEQFFGPGTRLTVL.

This clonotype was seen ten or more times. The chain combines TRBV7-2 with TRBJ2-3; no clear D. The CDR3 length is 13 residues. The germline V gene has CDR1 SGHTA and CDR2 FQGNSA. Trimming shortened V by 4 bases and J by 2 bases, and 7 bases separated the two germline ends. CDR3 loop: CASSSTYTDTQYF. In nucleotides, the CDR3 is TGTGCCAGCAGCTCAACTTACACAGATACGCAGTATTTT.

This clonotype was picked up many times. The J gene is TRBJ1-1, the V gene TRBV5-1; D possibly corresponds to TRBD1 (5 bases). Per the germline V gene, CDR1 is SGHRS and CDR2 is YFSETQ. V was clipped by 4 bases and J by 12 bases, with 13 bases between them. CDR3 length: 11 amino acids. The CDR3 reads CASSPGQGTFF. CDR3 in DNA: TGCGCCAGCAGCCCAGGACAAGGAACTTTCTTT.

This clonotype was seen repeatedly, ten times or more. The V gene is TRBV7-2, the J gene TRBJ2-3; D is possibly TRBD2 (6 bases). This CDR3 has 15 residues. In germline, CDR1 is SGHTA, CDR2 FQGNSA. With 6 bases removed from V and 1 base from J, the gap between germline ends came to 14 bases. The CDR3 spells CASRYASARTDTQYF. CDR3 coding DNA: TGTGCCAGCAGATATGCTAGCGCTCGCACAGATACGCAGTATTTT.

This clonotype was seen repeatedly, ten times or more. The CDR3 coding sequence is TGCAGTGCTAGCCACCAACGGGACTTCAATAGGTATGAGCAGTTCTTC. This gives the protein CSASHQRDFNRYEQFF. The V and J genes are TRBV20-1 and TRBJ2-1; the D gene is possibly TRBD2 (6 bases). The germline gives CDR1 DFQATT, CDR2 SNEGSKA (reference sequence). This CDR3 is 16 amino acids long. The ends were cut back, 3 bases at V and 8 bases at J, with 23 bases in the middle.

In this sample, this clonotype turned up many times. V is TRBV7-2 and J is TRBJ1-2; D is ambiguous. Trimming shortened V by 6 bases and J by 4 bases, and 12 bases separated the two germline ends. This CDR3 has 13 amino acids. Germline loops: CDR1 SGHTA, CDR2 FQGNSA. Here the CDR3 reads CASRSRVLYGYTF. Here the CDR3 DNA reads TGTGCCAGCAGATCCCGAGTCCTCTATGGCTACACCTTC.

This clonotype was detected ten times or more. This sequence joins TRBV7-9 and TRBJ2-1; 9 bases align to TRBD2. CDR3 length: 15 amino acids. The germline V gene has CDR1 SEHNR and CDR2 FQNEAQ (reference sequence). With V trimmed by 2 bases and J by 6 bases, 5 bases remained unmatched. The CDR3 spells CASSLRLAVLNEQFF. CDR3 DNA: TGTGCCAGCAGCTTAAGACTAGCGGTCCTCAATGAGCAGTTCTTC.

This clonotype was observed at least ten times. The CDR3 loop is CASSLVSRDRNNEQFF. The CDR3 DNA follows: TGTGCCAGCAGTTTGGTTTCCCGGGACCGCAACAATGAGCAGTTCTTC. The rearrangement links TRBV6-5 to TRBJ2-1; D possibly uses TRBD1 or TRBD2 (5 bases each). The CDR3 loop spans 16 amino acids. Trimming pared 4 bases from V and 5 bases from J, leaving 18 bases between. CDR1 MNHEY and CDR2 SVGAGI come from the germline V gene.

This clonotype was observed many times. The CDR3 DNA follows: TGCAGTGCTACACCACTTCAGCGGGAGAACTACGAGCAGTACTTC. Protein: CSATPLQRENYEQYF. The chain uses TRBV20-1 and TRBJ2-7; 8 nucleotides align to TRBD2. The CDR3 is 15 residues long. Germline CDR1 reads DFQATT; CDR2 reads SNEGSKA (reference sequence). The V gene end was trimmed by 4 bases and the J gene end by 3 bases; junction bases not matched to a gene: 11.

Only a few counts were recorded for this clonotype. V usage is TRBV29-1 and J usage is TRBJ2-3; D unresolved. Trimming left V 3 bases short and J 3 bases short, with 13 bases between. CDR1 and CDR2 from the germline V gene are SQVTM and ANQGSEA. The CDR3 runs to 14 residues. The CDR3 DNA reads as TGCAGCGTTGACCTTTCCGGACCAACAGATACGCAGTATTTT. This gives the protein CSVDLSGPTDTQYF.

This clonotype was seen many times. This chain joins TRBV28 and TRBJ1-1, with D maybe TRBD1 (5 bases). V was cut by 7 bases and J by 3 bases, with 12 bases left in between. The CDR3 is 13 residues long. Germline CDR1 and CDR2: MDHEN and SYDVKM. The CDR3 loop is CASKHGGDTEAFF. Written as DNA, the CDR3 is TGTGCCAGCAAACACGGGGGTGACACTGAAGCTTTCTTT.

This chain joins TRBV18 and TRBJ2-7; perhaps TRBD1 as D (7 bases). This CDR3 spans 14 amino acids. Germline lookup yields CDR1 KGHSH and CDR2 LQKENI. V gave up 5 bases and J gave up 2 bases, with 13 bases separating them. CDR3 residues: CASSSEGAPYEQYF. The CDR3 DNA sequence: TGTGCCAGCTCATCGGAGGGGGCCCCCTACGAGCAGTACTTC.

The sample holds many counts of this clonotype. The CDR3 DNA sequence: TGTGCCATCAGGGCCCCGACAGAGTACTATGGCTACACCTTC. Translation: CAIRAPTEYYGYTF. The J gene is TRBJ1-2, the V gene TRBV10-3; D is possibly TRBD1 (5 bases). The CDR3 covers 14 residues. The V and J ends lost 6 bases and 3 bases respectively, with 14 bases between them. Germline V gene lookup returns CDR1 ENHRY and CDR2 SYGVKD.

In its sample, this clonotype was seen many times. The chain carries TRBV7-2 and TRBJ2-3, with TRBD1 identical over 7 bases. The ends lost 5 bases at V and 4 bases at J; junction bases unmatched: 6. CDR1 is SGHTA and CDR2 is FQGNSA in the germline V gene. The CDR3 spans 14 residues. The DNA for the CDR3 is TGTGCCAGCAGCCTTACAGGGGCCCCAGATACGCAGTATTTT. Its translation: CASSLTGAPDTQYF. Full variable domain (missing parts from reference TRBV7-2 and TRBJ2-3): GAGVSQSPSNKVTEKGKDVELRCDPISGHTALYWYRQSLGQGLEFLIYFQGNSAPDKSGLPSDRFSAERTGGSVSTLTIQRTQQEDSAVYLCASSLTGAPDTQYFGPGTRLTVL.

Only a few counts were recorded for this clonotype. This may be a read error: a much more frequent sequence differs by one nucleotide. This chain links TRBV20-1 with TRBJ2-1; tentatively, D is TRBD2 (5 bases). The CDR3 contains 13 residues. The germline CDR1 and CDR2 sequences are DFQATT and SNEGSKA (reference sequence). Trimming pared 5 bases from V and 8 bases from J, leaving 16 bases between. CDR3 in DNA: TGCAGTGCTCACACATGGGGAGACCATGAGCAGTTCTTC. This sequence encodes CSAHTWGDHEQFF.

This clonotype appeared many times. This rearrangement joins TRBV2 to TRBJ1-5, with D hard to call. Trimming removed 7 bases from V and 4 bases from J, with 11 bases in between. The CDR3 is 13 residues long. Per germline, CDR1 SNHLY and CDR2 FYNNEI. DNA of the CDR3: TGTGCCAGCATCGAACAGCTTAATCAGCCCCAGCATTTT. It yields the protein CASIEQLNQPQHF.

Ten or more counts support this clonotype. The rearrangement joins TRBV29-1 to TRBJ2-1; D is ambiguous. This CDR3 comprises 15 residues. Germline CDR1 SQVTM, CDR2 ANQGSEA. Trimming removed 1 base from V and 4 bases from J, with 14 bases in between. In DNA form, the CDR3 reads TGCAGCGTTGAAGTCCCAGACCTGGGGTACAATGAGCAGTTCTTC. Amino acid sequence: CSVEVPDLGYNEQFF.

There are many counts of this clonotype. J is TRBJ2-1 and V is TRBV5-1; TRBD2 matches at 7 bases. The CDR3 has 15 amino acids. CDR1 is SGHRS and CDR2 is YFSETQ in the germline V gene. Trimming cost V 3 bases and J 4 bases; bases outside gene matches: 7. CDR3 sequence (DNA): TGCGCCAGCAGCTGGGGAGGGCCGGGTTACAATGAGCAGTTCTTC. It translates to CASSWGGPGYNEQFF.

This clonotype was counted at least ten times. The chain recombines TRBV5-1 with TRBJ2-7, with a possible D match to TRBD2 (5 bases). The length of the CDR3 is 14 residues. V was shortened by 0 bases and J by 1 base, with 8 bases between the two germline ends. Germline V lookup: CDR1 SGHRS, CDR2 YFSETQ. DNA for the CDR3: TGCGCCAGCAGCTTGGAGCTAGCATCCTACGAGCAGTACTTC. It yields the protein CASSLELASYEQYF. Filled out from reference TRBV5-1 and TRBJ2-7, the complete variable domain reads KAGVTQTPRYLIKTRGQQVTLSCSPISGHRSVSWYQQTPGQGLQFLFEYFSETQRNKGNFPGRFSGRQFSNSRSEMNVSTLELGDSALYLCASSLELASYEQYFGPGTRLTVT.

This clonotype was recorded at least ten times. V and J are TRBV9 and TRBJ2-3, with a possible D match to TRBD2 (5 bases). The V gene's germline CDR1 is SGDLS and CDR2 YYNGEE. The CDR3 is 14 amino acids. Trimming pared 0 bases from V and 6 bases from J, leaving 11 bases between. CDR3 protein: CASSVGPAVDTQYF. The CDR3 DNA sequence: TGTGCCAGCAGCGTAGGCCCAGCGGTGGATACGCAGTATTTT. The variable domain in full, completed from reference TRBV9 and TRBJ2-3, reads DSGVTQTPKHLITATGQRVTLRCSPRSGDLSVYWYQQSLDQGLQFLIQYYNGEERAKGNILERFSAQQFPDLHSELNLSSLELGDSALYFCASSVGPAVDTQYFGPGTRLTVL.

There are many counts of this clonotype. The chain links TRBV5-4 to TRBJ2-5; D is perhaps TRBD1 or TRBD2 (5 bases each). CDR3 length equals 15 residues. The germline V gene encodes CDR1 SGHNT and CDR2 YYREEE (reference sequence). Trimming left V 4 bases short and J 0 bases short, with 13 bases between. Written as DNA, the CDR3 is TGTGCCAGCAGCGGGTGGATGGGGGACCAAGAGACCCAGTACTTC. It encodes CASSGWMGDQETQYF.

This clonotype was seen ten or more times. The rearrangement uses TRBV20-1 and TRBJ2-7, with TRBD1 identical over 10 bases. Trimming at V came to 4 bases and at J to 6 bases, leaving 3 bases not matched to a gene. Germline V gives CDR1 DFQATT, CDR2 SNEGSKA (reference sequence). The length of the CDR3 is 12 residues. CDR3 amino acids: CSATGTGVEQYF. In DNA form, the CDR3 reads TGCAGTGCTACGGGGACAGGGGTCGAGCAGTACTTC.

This clonotype has ten or more counts. This rearrangement joins TRBV4-3 to TRBJ2-1, with unresolved D. CDR3 length equals 22 residues. Germline loops: CDR1 LGHNA, CDR2 YSLEER. The V and J ends lost 0 bases and 3 bases respectively, with 30 bases between them. The CDR3 reads CASSQDVLIGRGPLNLYNEQFF. The DNA of the CDR3 is TGCGCCAGCAGCCAAGATGTCCTTATCGGCAGAGGCCCGTTAAACCTCTACAATGAGCAGTTCTTC.

In this sample, this clonotype turned up many times. The J gene is TRBJ2-7, the V gene TRBV7-9, with 10 bases aligning to TRBD2. The V gene's germline CDR1 is SEHNR and CDR2 FQNEAQ (reference sequence). The CDR3 consists of 12 residues. The V gene end was trimmed by 4 bases and the J gene end by 6 bases; junction bases not matched to a gene: 0. CDR3 sequence: CASSSSGSEQYF. The DNA of the CDR3 is TGTGCCAGCAGCTCTAGCGGGAGCGAGCAGTACTTC.